This TCR beta chain was identified during a study of PD-1 blockade in classical Hodgkin lymphoma. Study as a whole: Treatment was intravenous nivolumab, 3 mg/kg every 2 weeks, until progression. Study-level results: Partial responders and progressors had significantly lower baseline TCR diversity. A significant rise in TCR diversity was seen by C4D1 for CD4+ cells but not for CD8+ cells.

As regards this clone: No antigen is known for it.

TCRdb's table, derived via immunoSEQ multiplex PCR, lists solely in-frame clones and lacks some. The data hold some 41,000 clones, with roughly three quarters observed a single time. Germline CDR1 MNHEY, CDR2 SVGAGI. The length of the CDR3 is 14 residues. Trimming took 6 bases from V and 5 from J; bases not matched to a gene: 6. After autologous stem cell transplantation all patients relapsed, and prior brentuximab vedotin exposure differed between cohorts. The patients, who had relapsed/refractory classical Hodgkin lymphoma, achieved best responses of complete response, partial response or progressive disease.

This TCR was recovered from a human donor with classical Hodgkin lymphoma. The chain carries TRBV6-5 and TRBJ1-5, with 8 bases identical to TRBD1. The material sequenced was peripheral blood mononuclear cells (PBMCs), taken before the second cycle of nivolumab. DNA for the CDR3: TGTGCCAGCAGGGACTCAGGGGGCCATCAGCCCCAGCATTTT. Translated: CASRDSGGHQPQHF.